The clone carrying this T cell receptor (beta chain) was detected many times. Its specificity is not known. This sample was taken from a study of T cells in Graves' hyperthyroidism and ophthalmopathy. Study conclusions and caveats: Model predictions of ophthalmopathy came a median around 6.5 months before onset. Appearing also in blood were most of the thyroid clonotypes expanded above 0.001.

V lost 11 bases to trimming and J lost 0 bases, with 13 bases between them. Germline-derived CDR1 and CDR2 are SNHLY and FYNNEI. CDR3 length: 13 residues. No progression to ophthalmopathy during 18 months of follow-up defined stable disease. Patients aged 18 to 65 had newly diagnosed hyperthyroidism of under 2 months' duration. RNA transcripts yielded amplified TCR beta CDR3 regions. The TCR CDR3 was amplified in a first-round RT-PCR using the HTBI primer set. Via MiXCR, TCRdb re-called the multiplex PCR reads, giving one row per CDR3 protein. The sample lists approximately 870,000 distinct CDR3 sequences, about two fifths occurring once.

The TCR originated in a man aged 18 to 35 with Graves' hyperthyroidism. Sequenced input: blood. J is TRBJ1-2 and V is TRBV2; D is unresolved. CDR3 DNA: TGTGCCGGCCTCGGACCAGCTAACTATGGCTACACCTTC. Translation gives CAGLGPANYGYTF. The variable domain in full, completed from reference TRBV2 and TRBJ1-2, reads EPEVTQTPSHQVTQMGQEVILRCVPISNHLYFYWYRQILGQKVEFLVSFYNNEISEKSEIFDDQFSVERPDGSNFTLKIRSTKLEDSAMYFCAGLGPANYGYTFGSGTRLTVV.